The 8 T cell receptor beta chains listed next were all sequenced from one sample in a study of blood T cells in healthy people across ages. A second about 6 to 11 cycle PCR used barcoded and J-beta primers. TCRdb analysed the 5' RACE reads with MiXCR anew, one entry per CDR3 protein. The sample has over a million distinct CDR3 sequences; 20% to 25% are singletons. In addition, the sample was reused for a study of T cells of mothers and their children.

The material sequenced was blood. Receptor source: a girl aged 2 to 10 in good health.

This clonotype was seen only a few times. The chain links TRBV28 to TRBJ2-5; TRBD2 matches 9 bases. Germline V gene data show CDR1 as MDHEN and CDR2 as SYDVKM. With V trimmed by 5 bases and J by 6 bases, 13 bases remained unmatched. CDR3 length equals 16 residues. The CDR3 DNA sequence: TGTGCCAGCAGTCTAGGGCTAGCGGGGAGCGAGCAGACCCAGTACTTC. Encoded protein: CASSLGLAGSEQTQYF. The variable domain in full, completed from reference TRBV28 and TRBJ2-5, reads DVKVTQSSRYLVKRTGEKVFLECVQDMDHENMFWYRQDPGLGLRLIYFSYDVKMKEKGDIPEGYSVSREKKERFSLILESASTNQTSMYLCASSLGLAGSEQTQYFGPGTRLLVL.

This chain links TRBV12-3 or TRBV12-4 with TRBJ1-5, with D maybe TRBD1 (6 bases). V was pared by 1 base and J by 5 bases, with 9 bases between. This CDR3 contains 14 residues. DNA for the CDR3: TGTGCCAGCAGTTTAGTAGGGGGGGATCAGCCCCAGCATTTT. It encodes CASSLVGGDQPQHF.

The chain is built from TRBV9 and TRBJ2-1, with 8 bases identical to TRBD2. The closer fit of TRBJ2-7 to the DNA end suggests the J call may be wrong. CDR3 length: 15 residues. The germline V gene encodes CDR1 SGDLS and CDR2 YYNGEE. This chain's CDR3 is CASSVDSGSSYEQYF. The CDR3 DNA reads TGTGCCAGCAGCGTAGACAGCGGGAGCTCCTACGAGCAGTACTTC.

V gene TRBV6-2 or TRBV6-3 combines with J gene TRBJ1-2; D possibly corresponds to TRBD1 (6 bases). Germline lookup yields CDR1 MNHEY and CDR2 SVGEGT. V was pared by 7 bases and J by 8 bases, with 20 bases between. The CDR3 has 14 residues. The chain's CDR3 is CASISPRTAQGYTF. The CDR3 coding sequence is TGTGCCAGCATCAGCCCCCGGACAGCCCAGGGCTACACCTTC.

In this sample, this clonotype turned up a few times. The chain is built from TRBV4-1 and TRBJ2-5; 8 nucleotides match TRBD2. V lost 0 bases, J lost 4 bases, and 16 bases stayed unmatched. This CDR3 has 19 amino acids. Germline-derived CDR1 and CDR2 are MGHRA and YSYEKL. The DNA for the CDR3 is TGCGCCAGCAGCCAAGACTTCCTGGCGGGAGGTCTTGAGGGAGAGACCCAGTACTTC. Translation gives CASSQDFLAGGLEGETQYF.

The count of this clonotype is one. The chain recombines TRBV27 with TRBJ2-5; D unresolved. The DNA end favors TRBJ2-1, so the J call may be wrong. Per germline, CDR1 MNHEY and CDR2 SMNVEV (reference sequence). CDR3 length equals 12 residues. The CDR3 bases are TGTGCCAGCAGATCAACCGAGAATGAGCAGTTCTTC. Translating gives CASRSTENEQFF.

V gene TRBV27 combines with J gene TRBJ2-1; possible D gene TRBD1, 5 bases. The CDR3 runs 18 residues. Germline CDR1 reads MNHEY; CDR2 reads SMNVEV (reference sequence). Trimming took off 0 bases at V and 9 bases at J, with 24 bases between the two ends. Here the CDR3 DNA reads TGTGCCAGCAGTTTATCGGACCTACGGGCCAGGGAACGGTCTGAGCAGTTCTTC. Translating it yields CASSLSDLRARERSEQFF.

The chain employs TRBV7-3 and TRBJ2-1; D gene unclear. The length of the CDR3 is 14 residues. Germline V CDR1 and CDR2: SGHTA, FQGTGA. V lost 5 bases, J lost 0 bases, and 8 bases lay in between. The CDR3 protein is CASSPHSSYNEQFF. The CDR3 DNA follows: TGTGCCAGCAGCCCCCATAGCTCCTACAATGAGCAGTTCTTC.